This entry lists 28 T cell receptor beta chains sequenced from one sample in a study of shared clonotypes between healthy human individuals. Positively selected for CCR7, the CD45RO-negative cells used as naive CD8 cells excluded terminally differentiated effector memory CD45RA+ cells. Assay: immunoSEQ multiplex PCR; the TCRdb copy retains only in-frame clones and omits some. Found here are just over 2,000,000 clones, just under 95% of them singletons; the top ten hold 0.9% to 1.3%. What was sequenced was naive CD8+ T cells sorted from blood. Receptors were obtained from a young man in good health.

The chain joins TRBV7-2 to TRBJ2-7, with 8 bases that match TRBD2. Unmatched junction bases numbered 2, after V lost 2 bases and J lost 5 bases. The CDR3 sequence is 13 residues long. In germline, CDR1 is SGHTA, CDR2 FQGNSA. The CDR3 DNA is TGTGCCAGCAGCTTAAAAGCGGGAGACGAGCAGTACTTC. Its translation is CASSLKAGDEQYF.

The genes are TRBV11-2 and TRBJ2-7; D is perhaps TRBD1 or TRBD2 (5 bases each). This CDR3 is built from 14 residues. Germline CDR1 and CDR2: SGHAT and FQNNGV. V lost 3 bases and J lost 5, with 14 bases in between. CDR3 DNA: TGTGCCAGCAGCTTCGGGACCAGGGCCGACGAGCAGTACTTC. It yields the protein CASSFGTRADEQYF. Looking up the rest from reference TRBV11-2 and TRBJ2-7 gives the full variable domain: EAGVAQSPRYKIIEKRQSVAFWCNPISGHATLYWYQQILGQGPKLLIQFQNNGVVDDSQLPKDRFSAERLKGVDSTLKIQPAKLEDSAVYLCASSFGTRADEQYFGPGTRLTVT.

A single count supports this clone. This chain connects TRBV9 to TRBJ2-3; the D gene is possibly TRBD1 (6 bases). V lost 0 bases, J lost 0 bases, and 17 bases lay in between. The CDR3 sequence is 18 residues long. The V gene's germline CDR1 is SGDLS and CDR2 YYNGEE. CDR3 nucleotides: TGTGCCAGCAGCGTAGTTGTCCAGGGGAAGACTAGCACAGATACGCAGTATTTT. It is translated as CASSVVVQGKTSTDTQYF.

The V and J genes are TRBV20-1 and TRBJ1-1; D uncertain. V dropped 0 bases and J dropped 6 bases, with 5 bases sitting between them. The CDR3 totals 11 residues. The germline V gene has CDR1 DFQATT and CDR2 SNEGSKA (reference sequence). CDR3: CSARDGSEAFF. The CDR3 DNA is TGCAGTGCTAGAGATGGGTCTGAAGCTTTCTTT.

The chain uses TRBV7-9 and TRBJ2-5, with D possibly TRBD2 on 5 matching bases. The CDR3 covers 14 residues. V was clipped by 3 bases and J by 5 bases, with 13 bases between them. Germline-derived CDR1 and CDR2 are SEHNR and FQNEAQ (reference sequence). DNA of the CDR3: TGTGCCAGCAGCTTCACGGAGCCGGGGGAGACCCAGTACTTC. As protein: CASSFTEPGETQYF.

V is TRBV9 and J is TRBJ1-1, with D maybe TRBD1 (6 bases). With 3 bases removed from V and 7 bases from J, the gap between germline ends came to 19 bases. Germline V gives CDR1 SGDLS, CDR2 YYNGEE. This CDR3 is 15 amino acids long. The CDR3: CASSAQQGRGGEAFF. For the CDR3, the DNA is TGTGCCAGCAGCGCCCAACAGGGAAGGGGAGGTGAAGCTTTCTTT. Complete variable domain (other parts from reference TRBV9 and TRBJ1-1): DSGVTQTPKHLITATGQRVTLRCSPRSGDLSVYWYQQSLDQGLQFLIQYYNGEERAKGNILERFSAQQFPDLHSELNLSSLELGDSALYFCASSAQQGRGGEAFFGQGTRLTVV.

V and J are TRBV2 and TRBJ2-7; D may match TRBD1 or TRBD2 (5 bases each). Germline CDR1 reads SNHLY; CDR2 reads FYNNEI. V lost 7 bases and J 0 bases, leaving 19 bases between the germline ends. The CDR3 extends over 16 amino acids. In nucleotides, the CDR3 is TGTGCCAGCACCGACGGTGGGGCCACTAGCTCCTACGAGCAGTACTTC. It yields the protein CASTDGGATSSYEQYF.

The chain combines TRBV7-9 with TRBJ2-7; D is perhaps TRBD1 (7 bases). V was trimmed by 4 bases and J by 6 bases, leaving 10 bases between them. The CDR3 runs to 12 residues. Germline assignment: CDR1 SEHNR and CDR2 FQNEAQ (reference sequence). This CDR3 reads CASSSRGVEQYF. The CDR3 coding sequence is TGTGCCAGCAGCTCCAGGGGGGTCGAGCAGTACTTC.

The CDR3 protein is CASSQLAGGPQSYNEQFF. The CDR3 DNA follows: TGTGCCAGCAGCCAACTAGCGGGAGGCCCTCAGTCCTACAATGAGCAGTTCTTC. The J gene is TRBJ2-1, the V gene TRBV7-9, with 12 positions matching TRBD2. Trimming at V came to 5 bases and at J to 1 base, leaving 9 bases not matched to a gene. CDR1 is SEHNR, CDR2 FQNEAQ, per germline (reference sequence). The CDR3 contains 18 residues.

The rearrangement uses TRBV29-1 and TRBJ2-5, with D possibly TRBD2 on 5 matching bases. The V gene's germline CDR1 is SQVTM and CDR2 ANQGSEA. V was pared by 5 bases and J by 6 bases, with 13 bases between. The CDR3 is made up of 12 amino acids. CDR3 DNA sequence: TGCAGCGTTCTGGACTGGGAACAGACCCAGTACTTC. Its translation is CSVLDWEQTQYF.

Of note for this clone: The junction differs from germline at one of its ends, possibly a read error. The J gene is TRBJ2-1, the V gene TRBV7-7; D uncertain. Germline V gives CDR1 SSHAT, CDR2 FNYEAQ (reference sequence). The CDR3 extends over 13 amino acids. In nucleotides, the CDR3 is TGTGCTAGCAGCTTAGGTAGTCCCGATGAGCAGTTCTTC. It translates to CASSLGSPDEQFF.

This rearrangement joins TRBV4-1 to TRBJ1-2, with D perhaps matching TRBD1 (5 bases). Germline V lookup: CDR1 MGHRA, CDR2 YSYEKL. This CDR3 has 14 amino acids. V was cut by 0 bases and J by 8 bases, with 13 bases left in between. CDR3 nucleotide sequence: TGCGCCAGCAGCCAAGAATGGCTGGGGGACGGCTACACCTTC. It specifies CASSQEWLGDGYTF.

This clone showed up just once. V usage is TRBV7-2 and J usage is TRBJ2-1; the D is unclear. V was shortened by 8 bases and J by 8 bases, with 22 bases between the two germline ends. The CDR3 runs to 15 residues. The germline gives CDR1 SGHTA, CDR2 FQGNSA. CDR3 sequence: CASSWPEKDGDEQFF. CDR3 DNA sequence: TGTGCCAGCTCCTGGCCTGAAAAAGATGGCGATGAGCAGTTCTTC.

This chain links TRBV2 with TRBJ1-4; a possible D gene is TRBD1 (5 bases). The CDR3 runs to 15 residues. CDR1 SNHLY and CDR2 FYNNEI come from the germline V gene. V was cut by 1 base and J by 7 bases, with 13 bases left in between. CDR3 sequence reads: CASSEVGTAPEKLFF. The CDR3 DNA is TGTGCCAGCAGTGAAGTAGGGACGGCTCCTGAAAAACTGTTTTTT.

This clone was counted between two and nine times. The gene calls are TRBV11-3 and TRBJ1-1; possible D gene TRBD1, 6 bases. The germline CDR1 and CDR2 sequences are SGHNT and YENEEA. There are 13 residues in the CDR3. V lost 5 bases and J 5 bases, leaving 12 bases between the germline ends. The CDR3 region has the DNA TGTGCCAGCAGCCCTAGGGGGGGGACTGAAGCTTTCTTT. Protein: CASSPRGGTEAFF.

Turning to this clone: At the DNA level, this CDR3 is encoded by other sequences in the same sample as well. The genes are TRBV4-1 and TRBJ2-7; D may correspond to TRBD1 or TRBD2 (5 bases each). Trimming cost V 0 bases and J 7 bases, with 10 bases left between them. The CDR3 length is 13 residues. Germline V lookup: CDR1 MGHRA, CDR2 YSYEKL. CDR3 region: CASSQEGTGEQYF. The CDR3 DNA reads TGCGCCAGCAGCCAAGAGGGGACGGGGGAGCAGTACTTC.

This rearrangement joins TRBV4-3 to TRBJ1-1; D is ambiguous. Trimming took off 0 bases at V and 6 bases at J, with 11 bases between the two ends. The germline CDR1 and CDR2 sequences are LGHNA and YSLEER. CDR3 size: 14 residues. CDR3 sequence (DNA): TGCGCCAGCAGCCAAGATCACAGCTGGCCTGAAGCTTTCTTT. This encodes CASSQDHSWPEAFF.

The chain is built from TRBV4-3 and TRBJ2-1, with 9 positions matching TRBD2. Germline values: CDR1 LGHNA, CDR2 YSLEER. V dropped 0 bases and J dropped 9; count of bases not matched to a gene: 9. The CDR3 spans 16 residues. The CDR3 here is CASSQDLAGELGEQFF. For the CDR3, the DNA is TGCGCCAGCAGCCAAGATTTAGCGGGAGAACTAGGTGAGCAGTTCTTC.

V gene TRBV27 combines with J gene TRBJ2-1, with 9 bases that match TRBD2. Germline loops: CDR1 MNHEY, CDR2 SMNVEV (reference sequence). Unmatched junction bases numbered 7, after V lost 4 bases and J lost 3 bases. The CDR3 length is 16 residues. CDR3 DNA sequence: TGTGCCAGCAGTTGGGCTAGCGGGGTGATCTACAATGAGCAGTTCTTC. Residues: CASSWASGVIYNEQFF.

CDR3 in DNA: TGTGCCAGCAGTGATAAGGTGGCAGGGTGGGGCGGGGAGCTGTTTTTT. Protein product: CASSDKVAGWGGELFF. The V call is TRBV2, the J call TRBJ2-2; the D gene is possibly TRBD1 (5 bases). Germline V gene sequence: CDR1 SNHLY, CDR2 FYNNEI. Trimming took 3 bases from V and 7 from J, leaving 18 bases between them. This CDR3 spans 16 amino acids.

The chain joins TRBV5-1 to TRBJ2-1; 10 nucleotides agree with TRBD1. The CDR3 length is 16 residues. Germline values: CDR1 SGHRS, CDR2 YFSETQ. V lost 4 bases to trimming and J lost 3 bases; unmatched junction nucleotides: 7. In DNA form, the CDR3 reads TGCGCCAGCAGCACGACATGGACAGGGGGCTACAATGAGCAGTTCTTC. Amino acids: CASSTTWTGGYNEQFF.

The rearrangement uses TRBV6-5 and TRBJ2-2, with unresolved D. CDR3 length equals 12 residues. The germline V gene encodes CDR1 MNHEY and CDR2 SVGAGI. V lost 4 bases and J lost 6, with 6 bases in between. The CDR3 here is CASSSAAGELFF. The DNA for the CDR3 is TGTGCCAGCAGTTCGGCTGCCGGGGAGCTGTTTTTT.

The rearrangement links TRBV13 to TRBJ2-3; 8 bases fit TRBD2. The V gene's germline CDR1 is PRHDT and CDR2 FYEKMQ (reference sequence). Trimming took 2 bases from V and 3 from J; bases not matched to a gene: 7. The CDR3 consists of 16 residues. CDR3 protein: CASSLRSGGPTDTQYF. The CDR3 DNA reads TGTGCCAGCAGCTTACGATCGGGAGGGCCGACAGATACGCAGTATTTT.

V and J are TRBV19 and TRBJ2-1; the D gene could be TRBD1 or TRBD2 (5 bases each). The CDR3 consists of 17 residues. The germline V and J ends were trimmed by 6 bases and 2 bases, with 20 bases remaining between them. From germline, CDR1 is LNHDA and CDR2 SQIVND (reference sequence). The CDR3 DNA sequence: TGTGCCAGTAGCTTACATCCGGGACGAACAACCTACAATGAGCAGTTCTTC. Translated: CASSLHPGRTTYNEQFF.

This clone has only one observation. The chain recombines TRBV29-1 with TRBJ2-7, with 8 bases fitting TRBD1. The V segment lost 0 bases and the J segment 0 bases; nucleotides outside the gene matches: 4. CDR1 is SQVTM and CDR2 is ANQGSEA in the germline V gene. The CDR3 loop spans 15 amino acids. The CDR3 region has the DNA TGCAGCGTTGAAGATTACAGGGGGAGCTCCTACGAGCAGTACTTC. Its translation: CSVEDYRGSSYEQYF.

V is TRBV13 and J is TRBJ1-6; D uncertain. This CDR3 spans 15 amino acids. The germline CDR1 and CDR2 sequences are PRHDT and FYEKMQ (reference sequence). V shed 1 base and J shed 0 bases, with 4 bases lying between them. The CDR3 DNA sequence: TGTGCCAGCAGCTTAGACAGCTCCTATAATTCACCCCTCCACTTT. Translated, it gives CASSLDSSYNSPLHF.

V usage is TRBV30 and J usage is TRBJ2-7; D is possibly TRBD2 (7 bases). From germline, CDR1 is GTSNPN and CDR2 SVGIG (reference sequence). The CDR3 loop spans 14 amino acids. With 4 bases removed from V and 7 bases from J, the gap between germline ends came to 20 bases. The CDR3 spells CAWMGGAGVGEQYF. CDR3 DNA sequence: TGTGCCTGGATGGGGGGGGCCGGTGTGGGAGAGCAGTACTTC.

Of note for this clone: The sample contains more than one DNA sequence encoding this CDR3. V is TRBV20-1 and J is TRBJ2-7; tentative D call: TRBD2 (6 bases). CDR1 is DFQATT and CDR2 is SNEGSKA in the germline V gene (reference sequence). The CDR3 spans 11 residues. V was cut by 2 bases and J by 6 bases, with 8 bases left in between. The CDR3 is CSARFGGEQYF. CDR3 nucleotide sequence: TGCAGTGCTAGATTCGGGGGCGAGCAGTACTTC.